The T cell receptor beta chain described here comes from a study of T cell responses to AZD1222 COVID-19 vaccine. Clones were sequenced by immunoSEQ multiplex PCR, and TCRdb holds only the in-frame ones, with some missing. The table shows 27,000 or so clones, with 80% to 95% occurring only once. V lost 2 bases, J lost 5 bases, and 4 bases lay in between. The CDR3 loop spans 11 amino acids. A remark on this clone: The antigen is unknown.

Study conclusions and caveats: Repertoire sampling was restricted to post-peak T cell response timepoints.

Sequences were derived from peripheral blood, sampled 28 days after the second AZD1222 dose. This clonotype was sampled from an adult who received the AZD1222 COVID-19 vaccine. The chain carries TRBV12-3 or TRBV12-4 and TRBJ2-7; unclear D gene. CDR3 residues: CASSLSHEQYF. CDR3 DNA sequence: TGTGCCAGCAGTTTAAGCCACGAGCAGTACTTC.